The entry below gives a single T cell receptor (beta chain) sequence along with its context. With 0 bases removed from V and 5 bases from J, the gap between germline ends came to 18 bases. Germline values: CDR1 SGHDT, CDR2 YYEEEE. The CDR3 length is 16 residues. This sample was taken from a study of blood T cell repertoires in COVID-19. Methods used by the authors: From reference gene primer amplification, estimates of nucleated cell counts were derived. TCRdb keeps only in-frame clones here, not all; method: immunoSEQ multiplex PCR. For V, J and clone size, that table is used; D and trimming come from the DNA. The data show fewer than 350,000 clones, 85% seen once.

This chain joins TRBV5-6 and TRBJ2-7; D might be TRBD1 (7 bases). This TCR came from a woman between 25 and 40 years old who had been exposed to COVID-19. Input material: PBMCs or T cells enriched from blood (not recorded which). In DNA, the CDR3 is TGTGCCAGCAGCTTGGTCGCGGCGCAGGGGGGCCACGAGCAGTACTTC. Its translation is CASSLVAAQGGHEQYF.